This T cell receptor (beta chain) was documented in a study of blood T cell repertoires in COVID-19. Turning to the study itself: Samples of COVID-19 (acute and convalescent) were obtained from the United States, Italy and Spain. PBMCs, B-cell-depleted T cells, or T cells were the source of the cDNA or gDNA that made up the material.

V lost 1 base, J lost 2 bases, and 11 bases lay in between. Germline values: CDR1 SGHAT, CDR2 FQNNGV. The CDR3 has 15 residues. Per the study methods: The assay estimated nucleated cells by amplifying reference gene primers. The protocol was immunoSEQ multiplex PCR, while the TCRdb copy is restricted to in-frame clones and leaves out a portion. The DNA was the basis for D and trimming; V, J and clone size are from that table. The sample holds fewer than 100,000 clones; around 72% are singletons and the top ten take about 24%. The source of this sequence is a man between 65 and 85 years old with acute or convalescent COVID-19. The sequenced material came from peripheral blood. The chain carries TRBV11-2 and TRBJ2-5; TRBD1 might be the D (5 bases). CDR3 loop: CASSLAPGRQETQYF. The CDR3 DNA reads TGTGCCAGCAGCTTAGCGCCAGGGCGTCAAGAGACCCAGTACTTC.